These 12 T cell receptor beta chains share one sample of origin, sequenced in a study of blood T cell repertoires in COVID-19. The data were produced by immunoSEQ multiplex PCR, yet TCRdb's version contains in-frame clones alone and is incomplete. The table lists fewer than 250,000 clones, about 88% of them singletons. Sequencing input: peripheral blood. Receptors originate from an older man with acute or convalescent COVID-19.

V gene TRBV7-8 combines with J gene TRBJ2-1; weak D call: TRBD1 (7 bases). The CDR3 has 12 residues. CDR1 is SGHVS and CDR2 is FQNEAQ in the germline V gene. V was pared by 5 bases and J by 8 bases, with 10 bases between. The chain's CDR3 is CASSIRGDEQFF. DNA of the CDR3: TGTGCCAGCAGCATCAGGGGGGATGAGCAGTTCTTC.

The chain recombines TRBV7-3 with TRBJ2-1, with 8 bases lining up with TRBD2. J lost 9 bases, V lost 8 bases, and 12 bases had no gene match. Per germline, CDR1 SGHTA and CDR2 FQGTGA. The CDR3 is 14 residues long. The CDR3 loop is CASGREAGVGEQFF. The CDR3 DNA reads TGTGCCAGCGGCCGGGAAGCGGGAGTTGGTGAGCAGTTCTTC.

The rearrangement uses TRBV11-2 and TRBJ2-1; 8 bases fit TRBD1. The V gene end was trimmed by 0 bases and the J gene end by 5 bases; junction bases not matched to a gene: 3. CDR1 is SGHAT, CDR2 FQNNGV, per germline. The CDR3 totals 15 residues. DNA for the CDR3: TGTGCCAGCAGCTTAGAAGGGACAGGCCACAATGAGCAGTTCTTC. Amino acids: CASSLEGTGHNEQFF. Complete variable domain (other parts from reference TRBV11-2 and TRBJ2-1): EAGVAQSPRYKIIEKRQSVAFWCNPISGHATLYWYQQILGQGPKLLIQFQNNGVVDDSQLPKDRFSAERLKGVDSTLKIQPAKLEDSAVYLCASSLEGTGHNEQFFGPGTRLTVL.

As to this clone: Additional DNA sequences in this sample encode the identical CDR3. The chain carries TRBV18 and TRBJ2-7; TRBD2 is a possible D gene (6 bases). V gave up 2 bases and J gave up 4 bases, with 9 bases separating them. The CDR3 is made up of 13 amino acids. The germline CDR1 and CDR2 sequences are KGHSH and LQKENI. CDR3 sequence reads: CASSPGGTYEQYF. The DNA for the CDR3 is TGTGCCAGCTCACCAGGGGGGACTTACGAGCAGTACTTC.

The sample holds a few counts of this clone. The gene calls are TRBV5-4 and TRBJ2-7, with 12 bases fitting TRBD1. CDR3 length equals 15 residues. CDR1 and CDR2 from the germline V gene are SGHNT and YYREEE (reference sequence). The V and J ends lost 4 bases and 3 bases, in that order; junction bases with no gene match: 5. CDR3 nucleotides: TGTGCCAGCAGCCTGGGACAGGGGGCACACTACGAGCAGTACTTC. This gives the protein CASSLGQGAHYEQYF.

V is TRBV7-2 and J is TRBJ1-5; 9 bases align to TRBD1. Germline loops: CDR1 SGHTA, CDR2 FQGNSA. Trimming removed 2 bases from V and 2 bases from J; junction bases left unmatched: 7. The length of the CDR3 is 17 residues. DNA of the CDR3: TGTGCCAGCAGCTTAATGGACAGGGGCTTTGGCAATCAGCCCCAGCATTTT. Amino acids: CASSLMDRGFGNQPQHF.

The gene calls are TRBV5-8 and TRBJ1-1; weak D call: TRBD1 (5 bases). Trimming removed 6 bases at V and 0 bases at J, with 9 bases between. CDR1 and CDR2 from the germline V gene are SGHTS and YDEGEE. The CDR3 contains 13 residues. CDR3 residues: CASTRQLNTEAFF. The CDR3 DNA follows: TGTGCCAGCACACGACAGTTGAACACTGAAGCTTTCTTT.

The rearrangement uses TRBV7-6 and TRBJ2-5; 7 nucleotides agree with TRBD2. Germline CDR1 reads SGHVS; CDR2 reads FNYEAQ. The CDR3 has 12 amino acids. V was clipped by 5 bases and J by 9 bases; unmatched bases: 6. The CDR3 DNA is TGTGCCAGCAGCACGATAGGGAGGGCCCAGTACTTC. It encodes CASSTIGRAQYF.

V usage is TRBV29-1 and J usage is TRBJ1-2; D is uncertain. The CDR3 has 12 amino acids. The V end lost 3 bases, the J end lost 10 bases, and 15 bases lay between the germline ends. Germline lookup yields CDR1 SQVTM and CDR2 ANQGSEA. CDR3 coding DNA: TGCAGCGTTGATTTTGGCGGCGGTCTCTACACCTTC. Amino acid sequence: CSVDFGGGLYTF.

This clone occurred once. The chain uses TRBV19 and TRBJ1-6; D call uncertain. Trimming took off 3 bases at V and 0 bases at J, with 9 bases between the two ends. Germline CDR1 reads LNHDA; CDR2 reads SQIVND (reference sequence). The CDR3 spans 16 residues. The DNA for the CDR3 is TGTGCCAGTAGTATCTATGCGAGCTCCTATAATTCACCCCTCCACTTT. This encodes CASSIYASSYNSPLHF.

The chain has TRBV7-6 and TRBJ2-1; 9 positions match TRBD1. Germline-derived CDR1 and CDR2 are SGHVS and FNYEAQ. The J segment lost 4 bases and the V segment lost 4 bases, leaving 5 bases of the junction unmatched. This CDR3 spans 15 amino acids. CDR3 DNA: TGTGCCAGCAGCTCCGGGACAGGGAATTACAATGAGCAGTTCTTC. Residues: CASSSGTGNYNEQFF.

CDR3 sequence: CASSHSTGELFF. CDR3 in DNA: TGTGCCAGCAGCCACTCTACCGGGGAGCTGTTTTTT. The J gene is TRBJ2-2, the V gene TRBV12-3 or TRBV12-4; D is ambiguous. The CDR3 has 12 residues. Trimming took 6 bases from V and 5 from J, leaving 7 bases between them.